The 22 T cell receptor beta chains reported below all come from one sample, sequenced in a study of blood T cells in healthy people across ages. PCR was performed a second time for roughly 6 to 12 cycles using a sample-barcoded 5' primer and a J-beta primer mix. TCRdb redid the calling of the 5' RACE reads with MiXCR, one entry per CDR3 protein. Among 890,000 or so distinct CDR3 sequences listed, about 62% were seen once. The sequencing input was blood. These receptor sequences come from a man younger than 40 in good health.

This clonotype was recorded a few times. The chain combines TRBV7-2 with TRBJ2-6; D is uncertain. The CDR3 runs 14 residues. Germline CDR1 SGHTA, CDR2 FQGNSA. V was pared by 5 bases and J by 4 bases, with 9 bases between. The CDR3 loop is CASSPSGGANVLTF. The CDR3 DNA sequence: TGTGCCAGCAGCCCGAGTGGGGGGGCCAACGTCCTGACTTTC. The complete variable domain, with remaining parts taken from reference TRBV7-2 and TRBJ2-6, reads GAGVSQSPSNKVTEKGKDVELRCDPISGHTALYWYRQSLGQGLEFLIYFQGNSAPDKSGLPSDRFSAERTGGSVSTLTIQRTQQEDSAVYLCASSPSGGANVLTFGAGSRLTVL.

The CDR3 reads CASSPYDTRRGEQFF. The CDR3 DNA reads TGTGCCAGCAGCCCCTATGACACCCGGCGTGGTGAGCAGTTCTTC. The V call is TRBV3-1, the J call TRBJ2-1; no firm D call. This CDR3 has 15 residues. CDR1 is LGHDT and CDR2 is YNNKEL in the germline V gene (reference sequence). The germline V and J ends were trimmed by 4 bases and 9 bases, with 19 bases remaining between them.

In this sample, this clonotype turned up a few times. The gene calls are TRBV29-1 and TRBJ2-1; D uncertain. The CDR3 is made up of 10 amino acids. Germline V lookup: CDR1 SQVTM, CDR2 ANQGSEA. With 6 bases removed from V and 6 bases from J, the gap between germline ends came to 6 bases. The CDR3 region is CSVPLNEQFF. The CDR3 nucleotides read TGCAGCGTCCCGCTCAATGAGCAGTTCTTC.

The chain has TRBV15 and TRBJ2-6, with a weak D call TRBD1 (5 bases). Looked up from germline, CDR1 is LNHNV and CDR2 is YYDKDF (reference sequence). This CDR3 region has 16 residues. V gave up 1 base and J gave up 2 bases, with 9 bases separating them. This chain's CDR3 is CATSRVRATGANVLTF. In DNA form, the CDR3 reads TGTGCCACCAGCAGAGTCAGGGCGACTGGGGCCAACGTCCTGACTTTC.

This clonotype was counted a few times. The chain recombines TRBV29-1 with TRBJ2-1, with 9 nucleotides matching TRBD2. V shed 4 bases, J shed 6 bases, and the junction held 4 bases outside the gene matches. The CDR3 totals 13 residues. Looked up from germline, CDR1 is SQVTM and CDR2 is ANQGSEA. The CDR3 DNA follows: TGCAGCGTTGCGACTAGCGGCCTCAATGAGCAGTTCTTC. This codes for CSVATSGLNEQFF.

The V and J genes are TRBV15 and TRBJ2-3; TRBD1 agrees at 7 bases. This CDR3 has 14 residues. Losses at the gene ends were 8 bases for V and 5 bases for J; bases not matched to a gene: 10. CDR1 is LNHNV, CDR2 YYDKDF, per germline (reference sequence). CDR3 sequence reads: CATHDRGQGDTQYF. CDR3 DNA: TGTGCCACCCACGATAGGGGGCAAGGAGATACGCAGTATTTT.

The CDR3 loop is CAISLGTSGGQETQYF. DNA for the CDR3: TGTGCCATCAGCCTTGGGACTAGCGGGGGTCAAGAGACCCAGTACTTC. V and J are TRBV10-3 and TRBJ2-5; 14 bases map to TRBD2. V shed 6 bases and J 2 bases; nucleotides not matched to a gene: 5. CDR1 is ENHRY and CDR2 is SYGVKD in the germline V gene. This CDR3 contains 16 residues.

V and J are TRBV20-1 and TRBJ2-1; 11 positions match TRBD2. Germline V gene data show CDR1 as DFQATT and CDR2 as SNEGSKA (reference sequence). The CDR3 totals 16 residues. The trim removed 2 bases at V and 5 bases at J, leaving 8 bases unmatched. Here the CDR3 reads CSARPRLAGGHNEQFF. The CDR3 coding sequence is TGCAGTGCTAGACCCCGCCTAGCGGGGGGTCACAATGAGCAGTTCTTC.

At least ten counts were recorded for this clonotype. The chain joins TRBV27 to TRBJ2-3; 11 bases are a match to TRBD2. CDR3 length: 16 amino acids. With 1 base clipped from V and 2 bases from J, the junction kept 2 bases outside the gene matches. Germline CDR1 is MNHEY and CDR2 is SMNVEV (reference sequence). CDR3 protein: CASSLLAGGLTDTQYF. The CDR3 DNA follows: TGTGCCAGCAGTTTATTAGCGGGGGGGCTCACAGATACGCAGTATTTT.

The rearrangement joins TRBV5-1 to TRBJ2-1, with 8 bases matching TRBD2. This CDR3 has 18 residues. V dropped 2 bases and J dropped 6; count of bases not matched to a gene: 16. Germline V gives CDR1 SGHRS, CDR2 YFSETQ. The CDR3 reads CASSFDGGATSRRNEQFF. The CDR3 coding sequence is TGCGCCAGCAGCTTTGACGGGGGGGCAACGAGTAGGCGCAATGAGCAGTTCTTC. Combining the CDR3 with reference TRBV5-1 and TRBJ2-1 gives the whole variable domain KAGVTQTPRYLIKTRGQQVTLSCSPISGHRSVSWYQQTPGQGLQFLFEYFSETQRNKGNFPGRFSGRQFSNSRSEMNVSTLELGDSALYLCASSFDGGATSRRNEQFFGPGTRLTVL.

Comment on this clonotype: One junction end disagrees with the germline gene, perhaps due to a read error. The rearrangement uses TRBV3-1 and TRBJ2-1, with 9 bases aligning to TRBD1. CDR3 length: 14 amino acids. Germline-derived CDR1 and CDR2 are LGHDT and YNNKEL (reference sequence). For the CDR3, the DNA is TGTGCAAGCAGTACTACACAGGGGGCAAATGAGCAGTTCTTC. It translates to CASSTTQGANEQFF.

V usage is TRBV6-2 or TRBV6-3 and J usage is TRBJ2-3, with 8 bases that match TRBD1. The ends lost 5 bases at V and 0 bases at J; junction bases unmatched: 4. The CDR3 is 15 residues long. Germline CDR1 is MNHEY and CDR2 is SVGEGT. CDR3 amino acids: CASSGQGRSTDTQYF. In DNA, the CDR3 is TGTGCCAGCAGTGGACAGGGTAGAAGCACAGATACGCAGTATTTT.

The table lists this clonotype with a few counts. This sequence joins TRBV4-2 and TRBJ1-1; D unclear. The V end lost 0 bases, the J end lost 4 bases, and 12 bases lay between the germline ends. Germline CDR1 and CDR2: LGHNA and YNFKEQ. The CDR3 contains 15 residues. Written as DNA, the CDR3 is TGTGCCAGCAGCCAAGAGGGTTCGAGGGCCACTGAAGCTTTCTTT. Protein sequence: CASSQEGSRATEAFF.

This clonotype has a handful of counts. This sequence joins TRBV29-1 and TRBJ2-1, with 8 bases lining up with TRBD1. This CDR3 contains 11 residues. After removal of 6 bases from V and 10 bases from J, the junction contained 5 bases not matched to a gene. CDR1 and CDR2 from the germline V gene are SQVTM and ANQGSEA. CDR3 sequence: CSVQDREEQFF. The CDR3 region has the DNA TGCAGCGTCCAGGACAGGGAAGAGCAGTTCTTC.

This chain joins TRBV7-2 and TRBJ1-4; 10 bases line up with TRBD1. The CDR3 is 14 residues long. Germline V gene lookup returns CDR1 SGHTA and CDR2 FQGNSA. Losses at the gene ends were 5 bases for V and 7 bases for J; bases not matched to a gene: 4. CDR3 in amino acids: CASSGDRGSEKLFF. The CDR3 DNA reads as TGTGCCAGCAGCGGGGACAGGGGAAGTGAAAAACTGTTTTTT. The full variable domain, its missing parts supplied by reference TRBV7-2 and TRBJ1-4, is GAGVSQSPSNKVTEKGKDVELRCDPISGHTALYWYRQSLGQGLEFLIYFQGNSAPDKSGLPSDRFSAERTGGSVSTLTIQRTQQEDSAVYLCASSGDRGSEKLFFGSGTQLSVL.

This chain connects TRBV6-6 to TRBJ2-4, with D possibly matching TRBD1 (5 bases). The germline V gene has CDR1 MNHNY and CDR2 SVGAGI (reference sequence). V dropped 4 bases and J dropped 9 bases, with 13 bases sitting between them. The CDR3 sequence is 13 residues long. The CDR3 loop reads CASSSSRDGIQYF. The CDR3 nucleotides read TGTGCCAGCAGTTCTTCCAGGGATGGCATTCAGTACTTC.

The chain couples TRBV20-1 to TRBJ2-7; 9 bases match TRBD2. V trimming: 0 bases; J trimming: 7 bases; junction bases outside the gene matches: 10. Germline assignment: CDR1 DFQATT and CDR2 SNEGSKA (reference sequence). There are 15 residues in the CDR3. CDR3 amino acids: CSAREMAGGPKEQYF. Written as DNA, the CDR3 is TGCAGTGCTAGAGAGATGGCGGGGGGGCCTAAAGAGCAGTACTTC.

This chain uses TRBV9 with TRBJ2-3; D is unresolved. The CDR3 contains 15 residues. Trimming pared 0 bases from V and 1 base from J, leaving 9 bases between. From germline, CDR1 is SGDLS and CDR2 YYNGEE. The CDR3: CASSVVGKGTDTQYF. CDR3 bases: TGTGCCAGCAGCGTAGTGGGAAAGGGCACAGATACGCAGTATTTT.

This chain connects TRBV27 to TRBJ2-4, with 7 bases identical to TRBD1. TRBJ2-7 explains the end of the DNA better; the J call may be wrong. The CDR3 has 14 amino acids. CDR1 and CDR2 (germline): MNHEY, SMNVEV (reference sequence). The CDR3 region has the DNA TGTGCCAGCAGTTTGACAGGGCGCCCCTACGAGCAGTACTTC. Translation gives CASSLTGRPYEQYF.

This clonotype was detected a few times. J is TRBJ2-5 and V is TRBV11-2; either TRBD1 or TRBD2 may fit D (5 bases each). CDR1 and CDR2 from the germline V gene are SGHAT and FQNNGV. This CDR3 has 14 residues. V lost 9 bases and J lost 5, with 19 bases in between. CDR3 DNA sequence: TGTGCCAGTAGCCATCCTGGGGGTTGGGAGACCCAGTACTTC. This translates into CASSHPGGWETQYF.

This clonotype has more than one count but fewer than ten. This sequence joins TRBV20-1 and TRBJ2-3, with D possibly being TRBD2 (6 bases). The CDR3 has 14 residues. Trimming shortened V by 2 bases and J by 0 bases, and 9 bases separated the two germline ends. Germline V gene data show CDR1 as DFQATT and CDR2 as SNEGSKA (reference sequence). CDR3 sequence reads: CSARIGGSTDTQYF. The CDR3 DNA reads as TGCAGTGCTAGAATCGGGGGAAGCACAGATACGCAGTATTTT.

This chain connects TRBV15 to TRBJ2-4, with D tentatively TRBD1 or TRBD2 (5 bases each). The germline V and J ends were trimmed by 0 bases and 1 base, with 10 bases remaining between them. The CDR3 extends over 16 amino acids. Germline V gene data show CDR1 as LNHNV and CDR2 as YYDKDF (reference sequence). The CDR3: CATSRDGGAAKNIQYF. Written as DNA, the CDR3 is TGTGCCACCAGCAGAGATGGGGGTGCGGCCAAAAACATTCAGTACTTC.